The 23 T cell receptor beta chains listed next were all sequenced from one sample in a study of blood T cell repertoires in COVID-19. TCRdb's table, derived via immunoSEQ multiplex PCR, lists solely in-frame clones and lacks some. The table lists 250,000 to 350,000 clones, more than 75% of them singletons. The specimen sequenced was PBMCs or T cells enriched from blood (not recorded which). Every receptor here comes from a woman aged 18-35 years who had recovered from COVID-19.

The chain uses TRBV4-1 and TRBJ1-2; D possibly corresponds to TRBD1 (6 bases). The CDR3 consists of 15 residues. Trimming shortened V by 3 bases and J by 4 bases, and 15 bases separated the two germline ends. In germline, CDR1 is MGHRA, CDR2 YSYEKL. For the CDR3, the DNA is TGCGCCAGCAGCCAGGACCTTACAGGGAGCTATGGCTACACCTTC. Translating gives CASSQDLTGSYGYTF.

The chain uses TRBV3-1 (or the pseudogene TRBV3-2) and TRBJ1-3; 7 bases match TRBD1. The CDR3 has 14 residues. Per germline, CDR1 LGHDT and CDR2 YNNKEL (reference sequence). Trimming removed 5 bases from V and 8 bases from J; junction bases left unmatched: 9. CDR3 amino acids: CASSTRDSGDTIYF. In DNA form, the CDR3 reads TGTGCCAGCAGCACCCGGGACAGTGGGGACACCATATATTTT.

This chain connects TRBV27 to TRBJ2-3; D gene ambiguous. V gave up 0 bases and J gave up 2 bases, with 15 bases separating them. CDR3 length: 17 amino acids. Per germline, CDR1 MNHEY and CDR2 SMNVEV (reference sequence). The CDR3 coding sequence is TGTGCCAGCAGTTTATCAGTGTGGCCTCAGTCCACAGATACGCAGTATTTT. Protein: CASSLSVWPQSTDTQYF.

In its sample, this clone was seen once. The chain links TRBV9 to TRBJ1-2, with D perhaps matching TRBD1 (5 bases). Trimming pared 2 bases from V and 4 bases from J, leaving 21 bases between. The CDR3 consists of 17 residues. Germline assignment: CDR1 SGDLS and CDR2 YYNGEE. CDR3 region: CASSVKPETGVVYGYTF. CDR3 DNA sequence: TGTGCCAGCAGCGTTAAACCCGAGACGGGGGTGGTCTATGGCTACACCTTC.

There are a few counts of this clone. V gene TRBV25-1 combines with J gene TRBJ2-5; D remains unclear. CDR1 is MGHDK, CDR2 SYGVNS, per germline. The CDR3 totals 13 residues. V was clipped by 0 bases and J by 5 bases, with 7 bases between them. CDR3 loop: CASSEYTRETQYF. For the CDR3, the DNA is TGTGCCAGCAGTGAATACACCCGGGAGACCCAGTACTTC. The full variable domain, in which reference TRBV25-1 and TRBJ2-5 provide the parts outside the CDR3, is EADIYQTPRYLVIGTGKKITLECSQTMGHDKMYWYQQDPGMELHLIHYSYGVNSTEKGDLSSESTVSRIRTEHFPLTLESARPSHTSQYLCASSEYTRETQYFGPGTRLLVL.

This clone was picked up one time. The CDR3, as DNA: TGTGCCAGCAGCTTAGATCGGGGGGGGCCCCCTAAACTGTTTTTT. This encodes CASSLDRGGPPKLFF. The chain is built from TRBV11-2 and TRBJ1-4, with D perhaps TRBD1 (6 bases). The CDR3 covers 15 residues. The ends were cut back, 0 bases at V and 11 bases at J, with 16 bases in the middle. Germline V gives CDR1 SGHAT, CDR2 FQNNGV. Full variable domain (remainder filled in from reference TRBV11-2 and TRBJ1-4): EAGVAQSPRYKIIEKRQSVAFWCNPISGHATLYWYQQILGQGPKLLIQFQNNGVVDDSQLPKDRFSAERLKGVDSTLKIQPAKLEDSAVYLCASSLDRGGPPKLFFGSGTQLSVL.

As concerns this clone: The sample contains more than one DNA sequence encoding this CDR3. CDR3 sequence reads: CASSPGQGGNQPQHF. CDR3 nucleotide sequence: TGTGCCAGCTCACCCGGACAGGGCGGCAATCAGCCCCAGCATTTT. The rearrangement uses TRBV18 and TRBJ1-5, with 8 nucleotides matching TRBD1. The CDR3 is 15 residues long. V lost 3 bases and J lost 2; bases outside the gene matches: 3. Germline loops: CDR1 KGHSH, CDR2 LQKENI.

V and J are TRBV7-9 and TRBJ1-2, with 8 bases that match TRBD1. Trimming cost V 5 bases and J 1 base; bases outside gene matches: 6. The CDR3 length is 15 residues. Germline-derived CDR1 and CDR2 are SEHNR and FQNEAQ (reference sequence). CDR3 coding DNA: TGTGCCAGCAGCCCGATGACAGGGGATAACTATGGCTACACCTTC. Protein product: CASSPMTGDNYGYTF.

The chain employs TRBV12-3 or TRBV12-4 and TRBJ1-2; 10 positions agree with TRBD1. This CDR3 region has 12 residues. V shed 8 bases, J shed 6 bases, and the junction held 3 bases outside the gene matches. CDR3 sequence (DNA): TGTGCCAGCGTTGGACAGGGGGATGGCTACACCTTC. It specifies CASVGQGDGYTF.

The rearrangement joins TRBV11-2 to TRBJ1-6; a weak D match, TRBD1 (6 bases). The CDR3 extends over 15 amino acids. Trimming pared 5 bases from V and 11 bases from J, leaving 19 bases between. The germline V gene encodes CDR1 SGHAT and CDR2 FQNNGV. As DNA, the CDR3 is TGTGCCAGCAGCCCTGGCGGCAGGGGTTGGACACCCCTCCACTTT. Translating gives CASSPGGRGWTPLHF.

The genes are TRBV9 and TRBJ2-3, with D possibly matching TRBD2 (6 bases). The germline V and J ends were trimmed by 3 bases and 6 bases, with 20 bases remaining between them. The length of the CDR3 is 16 residues. Germline V gives CDR1 SGDLS, CDR2 YYNGEE. CDR3 in DNA: TGTGCCAGCAGCGGACGGGACTTTATGGTGACGGATACGCAGTATTTT. Translation gives CASSGRDFMVTDTQYF.

This chain connects TRBV6-6 to TRBJ1-4, with 8 bases aligning to TRBD1. Germline assignment: CDR1 MNHNY and CDR2 SVGAGI (reference sequence). The J segment lost 5 bases and the V segment lost 4 bases, leaving 3 bases of the junction unmatched. The CDR3 contains 14 residues. The CDR3 DNA sequence: TGTGCCAGCAGTTCCAGGGGGCGGAATGAAAAACTGTTTTTT. Residues: CASSSRGRNEKLFF.

The chain combines TRBV21-1 with TRBJ1-1. TRBV21-1 is a pseudogene. CDR3 length: 13 residues. The CDR3 reads CASSPLMNTEAFF. CDR3 nucleotide sequence: TGTGCCAGCAGCCCTCTAATGAACACTGAAGCTTTCTTT.

The J gene is TRBJ1-4, the V gene TRBV5-5; 7 bases fit TRBD1. The V gene end was trimmed by 3 bases and the J gene end by 4 bases; junction bases not matched to a gene: 3. Looked up from germline, CDR1 is SGHKS and CDR2 is YYEKEE (reference sequence). The CDR3 covers 14 residues. CDR3 sequence: CASSSGQVNEKLFF. In nucleotides, the CDR3 is TGTGCCAGCAGCTCAGGACAGGTTAATGAAAAACTGTTTTTT.

The chain is built from TRBV12-3 or TRBV12-4 and TRBJ2-7; the D gene is possibly TRBD1 (5 bases). This CDR3 has 11 amino acids. V lost 6 bases and J 4 bases, leaving 7 bases between the germline ends. Written as DNA, the CDR3 is TGTGCCAGCAGCGGACAATACGAGCAGTACTTC. Translation gives CASSGQYEQYF.

This clone occurred a few times. The chain recombines TRBV7-9 with TRBJ2-7; 8 bases match TRBD1. The length of the CDR3 is 14 residues. Trimming cost V 5 bases and J 3 bases; bases outside gene matches: 6. Germline V CDR1 and CDR2: SEHNR, FQNEAQ (reference sequence). CDR3 amino acids: CASSPRTGNYEQYF. CDR3 DNA: TGTGCCAGCAGCCCTAGGACAGGGAACTACGAGCAGTACTTC.

The chain uses TRBV27 and TRBJ2-5, with 10 bases matching TRBD2. The germline CDR1 and CDR2 sequences are MNHEY and SMNVEV (reference sequence). This CDR3 has 15 amino acids. With 8 bases clipped from V and 1 base from J, the junction kept 7 bases outside the gene matches. Written as DNA, the CDR3 is TGTGCCAGCTCTGCTAGCGGGAGTTCCCAAGAGACCCAGTACTTC. The encoded protein is CASSASGSSQETQYF.

The CDR3 DNA is TGTGCCTGGAGTGACCCCTTACTAGTAGGGGAGACCCAGTACTTC. Encoded protein: CAWSDPLLVGETQYF. The gene calls are TRBV30 and TRBJ2-5; perhaps TRBD2 as D (5 bases). The germline gives CDR1 GTSNPN, CDR2 SVGIG (reference sequence). This CDR3 is built from 15 residues. Trimming shortened V by 1 base and J by 5 bases, and 17 bases separated the two germline ends.

The V call is TRBV30, the J call TRBJ1-6, with 7 positions matching TRBD1. Germline CDR1 reads GTSNPN; CDR2 reads SVGIG (reference sequence). The CDR3 length is 14 residues. The ends lost 3 bases at V and 5 bases at J; junction bases unmatched: 4. In nucleotides, the CDR3 is TGTGCCTGGAGCGGGACAGCCGATAATTCACCCCTCCACTTT. Protein: CAWSGTADNSPLHF.

V and J are TRBV7-9 and TRBJ2-2, with D hard to call. Trimming removed 2 bases at V and 5 bases at J, with 9 bases between. CDR3 length: 14 amino acids. CDR1 and CDR2 (germline): SEHNR, FQNEAQ (reference sequence). CDR3: CASSLLASTGELFF. The DNA of the CDR3 is TGTGCCAGCAGCTTATTGGCCTCAACCGGGGAGCTGTTTTTT.

The rearrangement links TRBV7-2 to TRBJ2-5, with a possible D match to TRBD1 (6 bases). Germline CDR1 SGHTA, CDR2 FQGNSA. The CDR3 runs 14 residues. Trimming stripped 2 bases from V and 1 base from J, with 8 bases between. CDR3 region: CASSLYRAQETQYF. For the CDR3, the DNA is TGTGCCAGCAGCTTATACAGGGCCCAAGAGACCCAGTACTTC. Filled out from reference TRBV7-2 and TRBJ2-5, the complete variable domain reads GAGVSQSPSNKVTEKGKDVELRCDPISGHTALYWYRQSLGQGLEFLIYFQGNSAPDKSGLPSDRFSAERTGGSVSTLTIQRTQQEDSAVYLCASSLYRAQETQYFGPGTRLLVL.

The rearrangement uses TRBV19 and TRBJ1-1; 8 bases are a match to TRBD1. Unmatched junction bases numbered 8, after V lost 9 bases and J lost 5 bases. Germline CDR1 reads LNHDA; CDR2 reads SQIVND (reference sequence). The CDR3 runs to 13 residues. The chain's CDR3 is CAREDRGGTEAFF. The CDR3 DNA reads TGTGCCAGGGAAGACAGGGGAGGAACTGAAGCTTTCTTT.

This sequence joins TRBV5-7 and TRBJ2-2; 8 bases agree with TRBD1. TRBV5-7 is known as an ORF, though its function is uncertain. The CDR3 consists of 18 residues. V was pared by 0 bases and J by 4 bases, with 11 bases of the junction left unmatched. CDR3 amino acids: CASSLVLRGGQGTGELFF. In DNA, the CDR3 is TGTGCCAGCAGCTTGGTTTTGAGGGGCGGACAGGGCACCGGGGAGCTGTTTTTT.